The 11 T cell receptor beta chains reported below all come from one sample, sequenced in a study of T cell clonality in common variable immunodeficiency. The data were produced by immunoSEQ multiplex PCR, yet TCRdb's version contains in-frame clones alone and is incomplete. The sample presents roughly 43,000 clones, none singletons. The specimen was peripheral blood mononuclear cells. These receptors were taken from a person aged 18 to 70 in good health.

This clone came up many times. The CDR3 goes on 3 residues after the read ends, and that part is filled in from the germline J gene. The rearrangement joins TRBV2 to TRBJ1-3; tentatively, D is TRBD1 (6 bases). CDR1 SNHLY and CDR2 FYNNEI come from the germline V gene. This CDR3 is 15 amino acids long. Trimming took 0 bases from V and 2 from J, leaving 8 bases between them. The CDR3 bases that were read are TGTGCCAGCAGTGAAGCGCGGACAGCTGGAAACACC. This sequence encodes CASSEARTAGNT. The full-length CDR3 reads as CASSEARTAGNTIYF.

This clone was recorded at least ten times. The read terminates 3 residues ahead of where the CDR3 ends, so the germline J gene completes it. The chain employs TRBV9 and TRBJ2-5; 11 nucleotides agree with TRBD1. The germline CDR1 and CDR2 sequences are SGDLS and YYNGEE. The ends lost 3 bases at V and 4 bases at J; junction bases unmatched: 2. This CDR3 has 14 amino acids. The CDR3 DNA, read in part, is TGTGCCAGCAGCGCGGGACAGGGGGTAGAGACC. Its protein is CASSAGQGVET. The full CDR3 reads CASSAGQGVETQYF.

In this sample, this clone turned up many times. Read coverage stops 3 residues before the CDR3 terminus; the germline J gene supplies the remainder. The rearrangement joins TRBV10-3 to TRBJ2-3; D ambiguous. V was pared by 0 bases and J by 0 bases, with 7 bases between. The CDR3 sequence is 15 residues long. Germline V gene sequence: CDR1 ENHRY, CDR2 SYGVKD. The sequenced CDR3 bases are TGTGCCATCAGTGAGTCGAAGGCCAGCACAGATACG. Translated: CAISESKASTDT. The CDR3 in its entirety is CAISESKASTDTQYF.

Ten or more counts support this clone. The read stops 3 residues short of the end of the CDR3; the missing end is completed from the germline J gene. J is TRBJ2-7 and V is TRBV20-1; D perhaps matches TRBD1 (6 bases). This CDR3 has 15 residues. The germline V gene encodes CDR1 DFQATT and CDR2 SNEGSKA (reference sequence). Trimming shortened V by 7 bases and J by 3 bases, and 22 bases separated the two germline ends. The sequenced CDR3 bases are TGCAGTGTCCCAAAAGGGGGAATGAATATCTACGAG. This translates into CSVPKGGMNIYE. The complete CDR3 reads CSVPKGGMNIYEQYF.

Ten or more counts support this clone. The observed sequence ends 3 residues before the CDR3 terminus, with the missing tail filled in from the germline J gene. The chain links TRBV5-5 to TRBJ1-6; D perhaps matches TRBD1 (5 bases). CDR1 is SGHKS, CDR2 YYEKEE, per germline (reference sequence). Trimming stripped 0 bases from V and 10 bases from J, with 14 bases between. This CDR3 is 15 amino acids long. CDR3 bases read: TGTGCCAGCAGCTTGGGGGGGGGTGAAGGGTCACCC. Translation gives CASSLGGGEGSP. The CDR3 reads in full as CASSLGGGEGSPLHF.

Many counts were recorded for this clone. With the read ending 3 residues before the CDR3 end, the germline J gene is used to fill in that end. V is TRBV5-4 and J is TRBJ2-2; perhaps TRBD1 as D (5 bases). Trimming removed 0 bases from V and 4 bases from J, with 7 bases in between. Germline assignment: CDR1 SGHNT and CDR2 YYREEE (reference sequence). The CDR3 contains 14 residues. CDR3 bases read: TGTGCCAGCAGCTTGGTGGGGCCCACCGGGGAG. It translates to CASSLVGPTGE. The complete CDR3 protein is CASSLVGPTGELFF.

In its sample, this clone was seen many times. The part of the CDR3 DNA that was read is TGTGCCAGTACTAGCGAGTCCTACGAG. Amino acids: CASTSESYE. From start to end, the CDR3 is CASTSESYEQYF. This chain joins TRBV19 and TRBJ2-7, with D tentatively TRBD2 (6 bases). Read data end 3 residues before the CDR3 end; the end is taken from the germline J gene. This CDR3 is built from 12 residues. The germline CDR1 and CDR2 sequences are LNHDA and SQIVND (reference sequence). Trimming removed 7 bases from V and 1 base from J, with 8 bases in between. Variable domain in full (rest from reference TRBV19 and TRBJ2-7): DGGITQSPKYLFRKEGQNVTLSCEQNLNHDAMYWYRQDPGQGLRLIYYSQIVNDFQKGDIAEGYSVSREKKESFPLTVTSAQKNPTAFYLCASTSESYEQYFGPGTRLTVT.

At least ten counts were recorded for this clone. The CDR3 is cut off 3 residues early in the read; its end comes from the germline J gene. V gene TRBV29-1 combines with J gene TRBJ1-1; maybe TRBD1 (5 bases). The CDR3 has 14 amino acids. In germline, CDR1 is SQVTM, CDR2 ANQGSEA. Trimming removed 4 bases from V and 3 bases from J, with 15 bases in between. CDR3 bases read: TGCAGCGTTGCTGGGTTCAAAGGGGACACTGAA. It is translated as CSVAGFKGDTE. The complete CDR3 sequence is CSVAGFKGDTEAFF.

This clone appeared many times. The read ends 3 residues early relative to the CDR3; the germline J gene fills the gap. The J gene is TRBJ2-1, the V gene TRBV5-4, with 7 bases fitting TRBD1. The CDR3 is made up of 15 amino acids. J was trimmed by 7 bases and V by 4 bases; bases with no gene match: 11. Germline loops: CDR1 SGHNT, CDR2 YYREEE (reference sequence). The DNA read from the CDR3 is TGTGCCAGCAGCGTACTGGGGGACAGCCTAAATGAG. This encodes CASSVLGDSLNE. The whole CDR3 sequence is CASSVLGDSLNEQFF. The variable domain in full, with the rest retrieved from reference TRBV5-4 and TRBJ2-1, is ETGVTQSPTHLIKTRGQQVTLRCSSQSGHNTVSWYQQALGQGPQFIFQYYREEENGRGNFPPRFSGLQFPNYSSELNVNALELDDSALYLCASSVLGDSLNEQFFGPGTRLTVL.

This clone was detected many times. With the read ending 3 residues before the CDR3 end, the germline J gene is used to fill in that end. This chain links TRBV19 with TRBJ1-5, with D unresolved. The CDR3 extends over 13 amino acids. Germline CDR1 and CDR2: LNHDA and SQIVND (reference sequence). V was pared by 6 bases and J by 1 base, with 7 bases between. The chain's CDR3 is CASSVQSNQPQHF. The DNA read from the CDR3 is TGTGCCAGTAGCGTACAGAGCAATCAGCCC.

This clone showed up many times. Read coverage stops 3 residues before the CDR3 terminus; the germline J gene supplies the remainder. This chain joins TRBV7-3 and TRBJ2-1; tentative D call: TRBD2 (5 bases). The CDR3 covers 13 residues. CDR1 and CDR2 from the germline V gene are SGHTA and FQGTGA. Trimming pared 3 bases from V and 5 bases from J, leaving 8 bases between. The CDR3 region is CASSFSRDNEQFF. The DNA read from the CDR3 is TGTGCCAGCAGCTTTTCGAGGGACAATGAG.